The rows below give T cell receptor beta chains drawn from one sample of a study of blood T cells in healthy people across ages. TCRdb re-called the 5' RACE reads with MiXCR, one entry per CDR3 protein. Of about 1.7 million distinct CDR3 sequences in the sample, roughly 27% were seen once. The sample was blood. The origin of the receptors is a woman aged 25 to 45 in good health. The CDR3 runs from the conserved cysteine through the conserved F or W. The D gene is left open where the match is weak. Clone size is stated in some rows and not others, as once, few, many or a class when expanded.

d_gene	j_gene	v_gene	abundance	CDR3nt	CDR3aa
NA	TRBJ2-2	TRBV7-2	NA	TGTGCCAGCAGCGTAGATAGGGAGGAGCTGTTTTTT	CASSVDREELFF
TRBD1	TRBJ1-5	TRBV15	NA	TGTGCCACCAGCAGGGACCGACAGGGCCATCAGCCCCAGCATTTT	CATSRDRQGHQPQHF
TRBD1	TRBJ1-2	TRBV28	many	TGTGCCAGCAGTTTAGGGGACAGGGAGGGCTATGGCTACACCTTC	CASSLGDREGYGYTF
TRBD2	TRBJ2-3	TRBV20-1	NA	TGCAGTGCTGACGCTCCGGGACTAGTTACTCCAGATACGCAGTATTTT	CSADAPGLVTPDTQYF
NA	TRBJ2-3	TRBV10-3	few	TGTGCCATCAGTGACAACGCAGATACGCAGTATTTT	CAISDNADTQYF
NA	TRBJ2-7	TRBV5-6	few	TGTGCCAGCAGCCATAAGGGGGGTTACGAGCAGTACTTC	CASSHKGGYEQYF
NA	TRBJ1-6	TRBV7-6	few	TGTGCCAGCAGCGGAGATAGGGGCGAAAATTCACCCCTCCACTTT	CASSGDRGENSPLHF
NA	TRBJ2-7	TRBV6-5	many	TGTGCCAGCAGTTCATCCCTCGCGGGGACTCGCTACGAGCAGTACTTC	CASSSSLAGTRYEQYF
TRBD1	TRBJ2-7	TRBV7-9	many	TGTGCCAGCAGCCGGGACAGGGGAAGTGCCTACGAGCAGTACTTC	CASSRDRGSAYEQYF
TRBD1	TRBJ2-7	TRBV7-2	few	TGTGCCAGCAGCAGAACCGGACAGGGGGTTACCTACGAGCAGTACTTC	CASSRTGQGVTYEQYF
TRBD2	TRBJ2-1	TRBV20-1	NA	TGCGGTGCTAGATCACCTCTCGGGACTAGCGGGAACAATGAGCAGTTCTTC	CGARSPLGTSGNNEQFF
TRBD2	TRBJ2-3	TRBV20-1	few	TGCAGTGCTCGCCCTACGAGCGGGAGGGCCACAGATACGCAGTATTTT	CSARPTSGRATDTQYF
NA	TRBJ2-2	TRBV10-3	many	TGTGCCATCAGTCAGGCCAGTGGAGGGGAGCTGTTTTTT	CAISQASGGELFF
NA	TRBJ2-3	TRBV3-1	few	TGTGCCAGCAGTGGGACCCACCGCCCCCATACGCAGTATTTT	CASSGTHRPHTQYF
NA	TRBJ1-1	TRBV20-1	few	TGCAGTGCTAACAGGGCGGCTGAAGCTTTCTTT	CSANRAAEAFF
NA	TRBJ2-1	TRBV7-9	NA	TGTGCCAGCCAAGGCGCGAGGTTTTACAATGAGCAGTTCTTC	CASQGARFYNEQFF
NA	TRBJ2-7	TRBV10-3	few	TGTGCCATCAGTGATGGGGGAAACGAGCAGTACTTC	CAISDGGNEQYF
TRBD2	TRBJ2-7	TRBV5-1	many	TGCGCCAGCAGCTTGGTTGCGGGAGGCCCCTACGAGCAGTACTTC	CASSLVAGGPYEQYF